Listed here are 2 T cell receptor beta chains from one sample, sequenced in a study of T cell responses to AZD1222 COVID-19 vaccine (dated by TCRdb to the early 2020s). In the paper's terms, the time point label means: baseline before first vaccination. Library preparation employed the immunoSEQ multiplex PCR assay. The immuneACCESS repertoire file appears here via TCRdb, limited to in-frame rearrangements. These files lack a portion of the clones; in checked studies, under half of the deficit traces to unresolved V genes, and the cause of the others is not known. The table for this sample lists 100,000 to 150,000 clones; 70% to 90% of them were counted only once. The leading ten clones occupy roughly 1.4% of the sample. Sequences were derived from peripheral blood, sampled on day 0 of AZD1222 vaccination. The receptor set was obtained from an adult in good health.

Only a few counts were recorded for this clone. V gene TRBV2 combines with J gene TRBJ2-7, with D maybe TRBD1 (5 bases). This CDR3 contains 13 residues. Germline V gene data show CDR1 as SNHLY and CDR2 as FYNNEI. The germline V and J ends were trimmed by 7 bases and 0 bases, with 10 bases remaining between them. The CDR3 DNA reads TGTGCCAGCAAGGGGCGCAGCTCCTACGAGCAGTACTTC. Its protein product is CASKGRSSYEQYF.

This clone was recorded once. CDR3 sequence (DNA): TGTGCCAGCTCTTCCCCGGGACAGAAGTCCTACGAGCAGTACTTC. It translates to CASSSPGQKSYEQYF. The V call is TRBV25-1, the J call TRBJ2-7; 7 bases fit TRBD1. J was trimmed by 1 base and V by 8 bases; bases with no gene match: 11. CDR1 MGHDK and CDR2 SYGVNS come from the germline V gene. This CDR3 spans 15 amino acids.